This entry is about one T cell receptor (beta chain). These data are taken from a study of blood T cell repertoires in COVID-19. Only in-frame clones appear in the TCRdb table, and some are missing; sequencing was by immunoSEQ multiplex PCR. The profile covers some 200,000 clones, with 75% to 85% appearing a single time and 2% to 3% taken by the ten largest. This receptor was obtained from a woman in her seventies with COVID-19, enrolled during active disease. The specimen sequenced was peripheral blood.

The CDR3 protein is CASSLTGHPLPREKLFF. The DNA for the CDR3 is TGTGCCAGCAGCTTGACAGGGCACCCATTACCCCGAGAAAAACTGTTTTTT. This chain uses TRBV13 with TRBJ1-4, with 7 bases aligning to TRBD1. The CDR3 has 17 residues. Germline CDR1 PRHDT, CDR2 FYEKMQ (reference sequence). V gave up 3 bases and J gave up 8 bases; unmatched junction bases: 15.